These T cell receptor beta chains were read from a single sample in a study of T-cell reconstitution after alpha-beta-depleted transplantation in children. TCRdb reanalysed the PCR reads using MiXCR and keeps one entry per CDR3 protein. The sample holds 90,000 to 95,000 distinct CDR3 sequences, 12% seen once. The starting material was PBMCs from the stem cell graft donor, obtained from the stem cell graft. The receptor set was obtained from a human donor who donated a stem cell graft to a child with inherited bone marrow failure. Each CDR3 is given with its conserved first and last residue. Each record gives: D gene, J gene, clone size, V gene, CDR3 protein, CDR3 DNA. The D gene is left open where the match is weak. Size is omitted from some rows. Given values are once, few, many or a class for expanded clones.

>TRBD2|TRBJ2-2|many|TRBV5-1
CASSLTSGGNTGELFF
TGCGCCAGCAGCTTAACTAGCGGGGGGAACACCGGGGAGCTGTTTTTT
>NA|TRBJ2-3|many|TRBV12-3/TRBV12-4
CASSSVTQGDTQYF
TGTGCCAGCAGTTCAGTAACTCAGGGAGATACGCAGTATTTT
>NA|TRBJ1-5|many|TRBV9
CASSVAGKDQPQHF
TGTGCCAGCAGCGTAGCAGGGAAGGATCAGCCCCAGCATTTT
>NA|TRBJ2-3|NA|TRBV4-3
CASSQDLDTDTQYF
TGCGCCAGCAGCCAAGATTTGGACACAGATACGCAGTATTTT
>NA|TRBJ2-3|many|TRBV30
CAWSVRNADTQYF
TGTGCCTGGAGTGTAAGAAACGCAGATACGCAGTATTTT
>TRBD1|TRBJ2-7|NA|TRBV6-2/TRBV6-3
CASSYGTGYEQYF
TGTGCCAGCAGCTATGGGACAGGCTACGAGCAGTACTTC
>NA|TRBJ2-7|many|TRBV20-1
CSARDSAGASYEQYF
TGCAGTGCTAGAGATTCGGCTGGAGCCAGCTACGAGCAGTACTTC
>NA|TRBJ2-1|NA|TRBV4-3
CASSQQRTINEQFF
TGCGCCAGCAGCCAACAGAGGACCATCAATGAGCAGTTCTTC
>TRBD2|TRBJ2-1|many|TRBV7-9
CASSLGTASGDYNEQFF
TGTGCCAGCAGCTTAGGGACCGCTAGCGGGGACTACAATGAGCAGTTCTTC
>NA|TRBJ2-2|many|TRBV19
CASSMPGTLPGPGELFF
TGTGCCAGTAGTATGCCCGGAACGCTACCAGGACCCGGGGAGCTGTTTTTT
>NA|TRBJ2-1|NA|TRBV5-1
CASSLEALNEQFF
TGCGCCAGCAGCTTGGAGGCCCTCAATGAGCAGTTCTTC
>NA|TRBJ2-1|many|TRBV5-1
CASSLGLPGYNEQFF
TGCGCCAGCAGCTTGGGACTCCCAGGCTACAATGAGCAGTTCTTC
>NA|TRBJ2-7|many|TRBV28
CASIPADNSYEQYF
TGTGCCAGCATCCCTGCGGACAACTCCTACGAGCAGTACTTC
>TRBD2|TRBJ2-1|few|TRBV6-5
CASSYSRTSGGANEQFF
TGTGCCAGCAGTTACTCCCGGACTAGCGGGGGGGCCAATGAGCAGTTCTTC
>NA|TRBJ2-3|many|TRBV3-1
CASSQDPAQGDTQYF
TGTGCCAGCAGCCAAGACCCCGCACAGGGAGATACGCAGTATTTT
>TRBD1|TRBJ2-7|NA|TRBV6-2/TRBV6-3
CASSQTGDEQYF
TGTGCCAGCAGCCAGACAGGGGACGAGCAGTACTTC
>NA|TRBJ2-1|once|TRBV13
CASSLRGAIGSYNEQFF
TGTGCCAGCAGCTTGAGGGGGGCCATTGGCTCCTACAATGAGCAGTTCTTC
>NA|TRBJ2-7|many|TRBV11-2
CASKTQIRGAGYEQYF
TGTGCCAGCAAAACTCAGATTCGGGGGGCGGGCTACGAGCAGTACTTC
>NA|TRBJ2-3|many|TRBV7-2
CASSDQSWVADTQYF
TGTGCCAGCAGCGATCAGAGTTGGGTAGCGGATACGCAGTATTTT
>NA|TRBJ1-3|NA|TRBV7-9
CASSPTGRWSGNTIYF
TGTGCCAGCAGCCCCACGGGGAGATGGTCCGGAAACACCATATATTTT
>NA|TRBJ2-7|many|TRBV30
CAWSVSWVEQYF
TGTGCCTGGAGTGTAAGTTGGGTCGAGCAGTACTTC
>NA|TRBJ2-7|NA|TRBV4-2
CASGSGTLCEQYF
TGTGCCAGCGGCTCCGGGACTCTCTGCGAGCAGTACTTC
>NA|TRBJ2-1|many|TRBV5-1
CASSLQMGINEQFF
TGCGCCAGCAGCTTGCAAATGGGGATTAATGAGCAGTTCTTC
>NA|TRBJ2-1|few|TRBV7-9
CASSLGSVNEQFF
TGTGCCAGCAGCTTAGGGTCGGTCAATGAGCAGTTCTTC